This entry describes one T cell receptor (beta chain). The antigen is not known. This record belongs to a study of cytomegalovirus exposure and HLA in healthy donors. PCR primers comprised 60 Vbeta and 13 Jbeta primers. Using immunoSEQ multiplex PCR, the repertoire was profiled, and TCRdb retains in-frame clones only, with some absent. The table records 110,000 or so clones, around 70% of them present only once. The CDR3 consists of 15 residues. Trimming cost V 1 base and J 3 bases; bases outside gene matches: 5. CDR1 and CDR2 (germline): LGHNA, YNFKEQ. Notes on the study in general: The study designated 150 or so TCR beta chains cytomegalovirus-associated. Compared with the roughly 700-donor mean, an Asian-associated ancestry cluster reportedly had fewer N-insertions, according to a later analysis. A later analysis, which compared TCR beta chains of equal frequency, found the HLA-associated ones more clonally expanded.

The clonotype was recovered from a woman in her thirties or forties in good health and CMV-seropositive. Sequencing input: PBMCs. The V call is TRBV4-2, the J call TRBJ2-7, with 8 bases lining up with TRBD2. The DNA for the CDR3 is TGTGCCAGCAGCCAAGGACTAGCGATAGGCTACGAGCAGTACTTC. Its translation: CASSQGLAIGYEQYF.